Listed below are T cell receptor beta chains from one sample, sequenced in a study of blood T cell repertoires in COVID-19. The method was immunoSEQ multiplex PCR; TCRdb's version includes in-frame clones alone and lacks a portion of them. The sample has tens of thousands of clones, approximately 88% seen once. The sample taken for sequencing was peripheral blood. These receptors originate from a man at least 80 years old with acute or convalescent COVID-19. Each CDR3 is given with its conserved first and last residue. Each record gives: clone size, D gene, J gene, V gene, CDR3 protein, CDR3 DNA. The D gene is left open where the match is weak. Size is omitted from some rows. Given values are once, few, many or a class for expanded clones.

abundance: -
d_gene: TRBD1
j_gene: TRBJ2-7
v_gene: TRBV6-5
CDR3aa: CASSYGQGAGEQYF
CDR3nt: TGTGCCAGCAGTTACGGACAGGGGGCTGGGGAGCAGTACTTC

abundance: -
d_gene: TRBD2
j_gene: TRBJ2-1
v_gene: TRBV7-3
CDR3aa: CASSLDRSSGNEQFF
CDR3nt: TGTGCCAGCAGCTTAGATCGGTCTAGCGGAAATGAGCAGTTCTTC

abundance: -
d_gene: TRBD2
j_gene: TRBJ2-1
v_gene: TRBV7-9
CDR3aa: CASSAGLAGGNEQFF
CDR3nt: TGTGCCAGCAGCGCAGGACTAGCGGGAGGGAATGAGCAGTTCTTC

abundance: -
d_gene: TRBD1
j_gene: TRBJ1-1
v_gene: TRBV2
CDR3aa: CASSELGTGVNTEAFF
CDR3nt: TGTGCCAGCAGTGAACTTGGGACAGGCGTCAACACTGAAGCTTTCTTT

abundance: -
d_gene: -
j_gene: TRBJ1-4
v_gene: TRBV19
CDR3aa: CASSPGYRNEKLFF
CDR3nt: TGTGCCAGTAGCCCCGGATACAGGAATGAAAAACTGTTTTTT

abundance: -
d_gene: -
j_gene: TRBJ1-1
v_gene: TRBV29-1
CDR3aa: CSGGGTEAFF
CDR3nt: TGCAGCGGCGGAGGCACTGAAGCTTTCTTT

abundance: -
d_gene: -
j_gene: TRBJ2-4
v_gene: TRBV7-2
CDR3aa: CASSLVGWGLGKNIQYF
CDR3nt: TGTGCCAGCAGCTTAGTGGGTTGGGGGCTCGGAAAGAACATTCAGTACTTC

abundance: few
d_gene: TRBD1
j_gene: TRBJ2-7
v_gene: TRBV28
CDR3aa: CASSQGTGASYEQYF
CDR3nt: TGTGCCAGCAGCCAAGGGACAGGTGCATCCTACGAGCAGTACTTC

abundance: -
d_gene: TRBD1
j_gene: TRBJ2-1
v_gene: TRBV19
CDR3aa: CASNPGQADFNEQFF
CDR3nt: TGTGCCAGTAACCCGGGACAGGCTGATTTTAATGAGCAGTTCTTC

abundance: -
d_gene: -
j_gene: TRBJ2-7
v_gene: TRBV5-4
CDR3aa: CASSLERLGARNEQYF
CDR3nt: TGTGCCAGCAGCTTGGAACGGTTGGGGGCGCGGAACGAGCAGTACTTC

abundance: -
d_gene: TRBD2
j_gene: TRBJ2-1
v_gene: TRBV7-2
CDR3aa: CASSLAWTSGNEQFF
CDR3nt: TGTGCCAGCAGCTTAGCCTGGACTAGCGGAAATGAGCAGTTCTTC

abundance: -
d_gene: -
j_gene: TRBJ1-6
v_gene: TRBV6-5
CDR3aa: CASSPDTAYNSPLHF
CDR3nt: TGTGCCAGCAGCCCGGACACAGCCTATAATTCACCCCTCCACTTT

abundance: -
d_gene: TRBD1
j_gene: TRBJ1-1
v_gene: TRBV5-1
CDR3aa: CASSTSGQGAMEAFF
CDR3nt: TGCGCCAGCAGCACCTCTGGACAGGGGGCAATGGAAGCTTTCTTT

abundance: -
d_gene: -
j_gene: TRBJ1-1
v_gene: TRBV18
CDR3aa: CASSPFDGDTEAFF
CDR3nt: TGTGCCAGCTCACCTTTTGACGGGGACACTGAAGCTTTCTTT

abundance: -
d_gene: -
j_gene: TRBJ2-2
v_gene: TRBV9
CDR3aa: CASSRDSGHTGELFF
CDR3nt: TGTGCCAGCAGCCGGGATAGCGGTCACACCGGGGAGCTGTTTTTT

abundance: -
d_gene: TRBD1
j_gene: TRBJ2-5
v_gene: TRBV5-1
CDR3aa: CASSLWGQGKQETQYF
CDR3nt: TGCGCCAGCAGCTTGTGGGGACAGGGAAAACAAGAGACCCAGTACTTC

abundance: -
d_gene: -
j_gene: TRBJ2-1
v_gene: TRBV5-5
CDR3aa: CASTPGGRTYNEQFF
CDR3nt: TGTGCCAGCACCCCCGGCGGAAGGACCTACAATGAGCAGTTCTTC

abundance: -
d_gene: -
j_gene: TRBJ1-4
v_gene: TRBV6-1
CDR3aa: CASSEAWTDNEKLFF
CDR3nt: TGTGCCAGCAGTGAAGCTTGGACAGATAATGAAAAACTGTTTTTT

abundance: -
d_gene: TRBD1
j_gene: TRBJ1-1
v_gene: TRBV5-1
CDR3aa: CASSPGTGIKSTEAFF
CDR3nt: TGCGCCAGCAGCCCCGGGACAGGGATTAAAAGCACTGAAGCTTTCTTT